This entry is about one T cell receptor (beta chain). Its recognized antigen is unknown. One base away there is no much larger clone; base qualities are not given. This sample is part of a study of T cells in Graves' hyperthyroidism and ophthalmopathy (dated by TCRdb to the late 2010s). Regarding the complete study: To identify TCR V-J signatures that set the groups apart, the researchers used a discovery cohort of 95 to 100 patients, made up of some 41 with Graves' ophthalmopathy and 55 to 65 with stable Graves' hyperthyroidism. Following sampling, methimazole starting at 30 mg daily was given to hyperthyroidism patients, and high-dose intravenous methylprednisolone was given to ophthalmopathy patients. The paper reports TCR Vbeta CDR3 sequencing of some 140 peripheral blood samples: around 45 ophthalmopathy, about 75 hyperthyroidism and 17 progressor patients. For training and testing, the 100 or so patients in the discovery cohort were randomly divided in a 7:3 ratio. Thyroid tissue and blood T-cell repertoires from six Graves' hyperthyroidism patients were also compared in the study. Prospective prediction of ophthalmopathy was tested in an independent validation cohort of under 20 hyperthyroidism patients and 17 patients who later progressed to ophthalmopathy.

The TCR beta CDR3 regions were amplified from RNA transcripts. For the first round of RT-PCR on the TCR CDR3, the HTBI primer set was used together with the Qiagen OneStep RT-PCR kit. Libraries were constructed in a second round of multiplex PCR, after which size selection and purification were carried out. The libraries were sequenced on an Illumina HiSeq2000 using paired-end 100 bp reads. The original pipeline was this. SOAPnuke was used to process the raw data, throwing out any read that contained adapters or uncalled bases, had a mean Phred below 15, or lacked an exact constant-primer or identifier match. High-quality paired reads were merged using COPE v1.2.5, and each unique nucleotide sequence was defined as a clonotype. MiTCR v1.1 was used to align clonotypes to the IMGT TRBV, TRBD and TRBJ reference segments. Only V-J combinations with frequency above 0.0001, covering 98% to 99.2% of repertoires, were analysed. A TCS score was defined as the ratio of F50 (clonal expansion) to E x V (chaos), with BLOSUM62-based TCRdist applied between CDR3 peptides within each V-J. Welch's t-statistics and random forest reduced fewer than 550 V-J features to 13, which were used in a naive Bayes classifier (R e1071). Thyroid-blood repertoire similarity was quantified with the Morisita-Horn index. TCRdb ran its own pipeline on the public reads, namely fastp trimming at Q25 and MiXCR clone calling, and kept in-frame beta chains. Entries that share a CDR3 protein sequence are merged under the most common genes and DNA. V and J calls and clone size were set by TCRdb, not the authors. Recorded for this sample are hundreds of thousands of distinct CDR3 sequences; 45% of them occurred a single time. Roughly 6.5% of the sample belongs to the ten largest clones.

Exclusion was applied to patients with uncontrolled infections, other autoimmune diseases, pregnancy or lactation. Clinical symptoms, serum thyroxine and TRAb, thyroid ultrasound, and orbital computed tomography formed the basis for the diagnoses. Trizol reagent was used to extract total RNA, and RNA quality was then checked on an Agilent 2100 Bioanalyzer. General study outcomes and caveats: In validation, progression to ophthalmopathy was predicted by the model with roughly 71% sensitivity and roughly 76% specificity, a median of approximately 6.5 months before onset. No statistical method was used to set the sample size in advance, and investigators knew the group allocation. Most expanded thyroid clonotypes (frequency above 0.001) were also found in blood, which suggests that blood repertoires may mirror thyroid immune responses. In cross-validation, a model built on a 13 V-J signature told ophthalmopathy apart from stable hyperthyroidism with 85% to 90% sensitivity and roughly 81% specificity, and in testing the same model reached 80%/75%.

The clonotype was recovered from an adult man with Graves' disease, either hyperthyroidism or ophthalmopathy (not recorded which). The sequenced sample was peripheral blood or thyroid tissue (not recorded which).

The CDR3 region: CASGGEGDLEAFF. The DNA sequence is as follows: TGTGCCAGCGGGGGGGAGGGGGACCTTGAAGCTTTCTTT. The rearranged segments are TRBV2 and TRBJ1-1, and TRBD1 may be the D gene, going by 6 matching bases. The germline V gene gives CDR1 as SNHLY and CDR2 as FYNNEI. V loses 8 bases, J loses 7 bases, and the germline ends lie 17 bases apart. Its CDR3 holds 13 amino acids, cysteine through phenylalanine. Solely the CDR3 DNA is kept, with 39 bases framed from the first base.